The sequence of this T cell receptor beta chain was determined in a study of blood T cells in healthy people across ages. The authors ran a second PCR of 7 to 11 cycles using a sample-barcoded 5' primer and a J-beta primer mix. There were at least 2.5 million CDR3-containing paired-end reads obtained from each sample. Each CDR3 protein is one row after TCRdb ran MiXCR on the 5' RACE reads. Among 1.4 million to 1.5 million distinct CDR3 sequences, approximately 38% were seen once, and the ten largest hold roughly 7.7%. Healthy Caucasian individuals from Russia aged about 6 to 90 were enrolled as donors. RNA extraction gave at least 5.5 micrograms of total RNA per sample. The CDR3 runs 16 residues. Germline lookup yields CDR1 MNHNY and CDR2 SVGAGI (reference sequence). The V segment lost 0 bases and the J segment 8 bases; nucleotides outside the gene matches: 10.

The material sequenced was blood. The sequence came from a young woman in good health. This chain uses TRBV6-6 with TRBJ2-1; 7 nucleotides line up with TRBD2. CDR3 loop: CASSYSNGGSGYEQFF. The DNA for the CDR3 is TGTGCCAGCAGTTACTCGAACGGCGGGAGTGGGTATGAGCAGTTCTTC.